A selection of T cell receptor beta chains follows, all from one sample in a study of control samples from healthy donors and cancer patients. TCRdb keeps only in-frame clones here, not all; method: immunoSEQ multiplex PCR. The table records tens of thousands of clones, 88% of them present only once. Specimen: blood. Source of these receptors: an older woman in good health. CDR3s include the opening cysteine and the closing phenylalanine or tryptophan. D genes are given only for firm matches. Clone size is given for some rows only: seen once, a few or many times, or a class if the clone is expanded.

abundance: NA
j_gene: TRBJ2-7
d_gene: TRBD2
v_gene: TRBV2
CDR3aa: CASSVSGGGVYEQYF
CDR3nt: TGTGCCAGCAGTGTTAGCGGGGGAGGGGTCTACGAGCAGTACTTC

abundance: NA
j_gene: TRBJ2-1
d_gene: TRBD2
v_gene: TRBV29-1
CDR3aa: CSVVPGTSRGEQFF
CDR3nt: TGCAGCGTTGTCCCCGGGACTAGCAGAGGTGAGCAGTTCTTC

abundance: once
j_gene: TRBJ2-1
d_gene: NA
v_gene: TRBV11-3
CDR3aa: CASSTTSGGYNEQFF
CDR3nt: TGTGCCAGCAGCACTACTAGTGGGGGGTACAATGAGCAGTTCTTC

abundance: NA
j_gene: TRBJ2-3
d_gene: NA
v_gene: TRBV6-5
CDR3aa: CASRSGINTDTQYF
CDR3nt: TGTGCCAGCAGAAGCGGAATCAACACAGATACGCAGTATTTT

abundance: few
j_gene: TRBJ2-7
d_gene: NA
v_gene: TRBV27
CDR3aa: CASRQAGYEQYF
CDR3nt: TGTGCCAGCAGACAAGCGGGCTACGAGCAGTACTTC

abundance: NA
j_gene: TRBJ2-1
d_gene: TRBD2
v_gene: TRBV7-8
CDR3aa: CASSLAGRANEQFF
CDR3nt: TGTGCCAGCAGCTTGGCGGGGAGGGCGAATGAGCAGTTCTTC

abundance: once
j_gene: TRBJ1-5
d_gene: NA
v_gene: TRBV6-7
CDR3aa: CASSTRYSNQPQHF
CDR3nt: TGTGCCAGCAGCACAAGGTATAGCAATCAGCCCCAGCATTTT

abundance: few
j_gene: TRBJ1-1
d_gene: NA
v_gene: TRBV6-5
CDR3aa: CASSMGEGRTEAFF
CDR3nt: TGTGCCAGCAGTATGGGGGAGGGGCGGACTGAAGCTTTCTTT

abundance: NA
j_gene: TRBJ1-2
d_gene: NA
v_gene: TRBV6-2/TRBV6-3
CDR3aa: CASSYSEGSPYGYTF
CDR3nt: TGTGCCAGCAGTTACTCCGAGGGGAGTCCCTATGGCTACACCTTC

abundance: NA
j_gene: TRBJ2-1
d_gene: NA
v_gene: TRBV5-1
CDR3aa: CASSLALPRIDEQFF
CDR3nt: TGCGCCAGCAGCTTGGCCCTCCCTAGAATCGATGAGCAGTTCTTC

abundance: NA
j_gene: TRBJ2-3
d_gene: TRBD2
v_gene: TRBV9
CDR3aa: CASSVAGGRGDTQYF
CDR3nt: TGTGCCAGCAGCGTAGCGGGGGGGCGTGGAGATACGCAGTATTTT

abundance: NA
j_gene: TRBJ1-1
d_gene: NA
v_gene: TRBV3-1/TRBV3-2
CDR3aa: CASSPFHWDTEAFF
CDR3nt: TGTGCCAGCAGCCCTTTCCATTGGGACACTGAAGCTTTCTTT

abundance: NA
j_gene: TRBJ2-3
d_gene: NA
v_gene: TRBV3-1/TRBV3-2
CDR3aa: CASSQVTDTQYF
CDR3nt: TGTGCCAGCAGCCAAGTCACAGATACGCAGTATTTT

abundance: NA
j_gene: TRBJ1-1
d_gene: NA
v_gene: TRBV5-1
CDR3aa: CASSLEPAVNTEAFF
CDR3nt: TGCGCCAGCAGCTTGGAACCGGCCGTGAACACTGAAGCTTTCTTT

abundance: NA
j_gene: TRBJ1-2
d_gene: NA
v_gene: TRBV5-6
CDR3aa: CASSLTREWGYTF
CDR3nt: TGTGCCAGCAGCTTGACGAGGGAATGGGGCTACACCTTC

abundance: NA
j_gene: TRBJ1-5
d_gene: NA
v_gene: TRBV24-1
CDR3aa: CATGQGGEPQHF
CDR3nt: TGTGCCACCGGGCAGGGCGGGGAGCCCCAGCATTTT

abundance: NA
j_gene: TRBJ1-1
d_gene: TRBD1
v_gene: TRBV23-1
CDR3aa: CASSQVPGGNTEAFF
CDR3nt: TGCGCCAGCAGTCAAGTCCCAGGGGGCAACACTGAAGCTTTCTTT

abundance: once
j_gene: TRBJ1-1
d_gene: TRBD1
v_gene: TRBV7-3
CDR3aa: CASSSPGQPRAEAFF
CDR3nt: TGTGCCAGCAGCTCCCCGGGACAGCCGCGGGCTGAAGCTTTCTTT

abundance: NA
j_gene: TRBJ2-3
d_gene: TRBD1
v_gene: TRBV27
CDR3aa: CASSHDRGRGRGTDTQYF
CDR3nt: TGTGCCAGCAGTCACGACAGGGGGCGCGGAAGGGGCACAGATACGCAGTATTTT

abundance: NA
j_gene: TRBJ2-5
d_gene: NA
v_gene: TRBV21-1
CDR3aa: CASPGGTAERTQYF
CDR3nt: TGTGCCAGCCCGGGAGGGACGGCTGAGAGGACCCAGTACTTC

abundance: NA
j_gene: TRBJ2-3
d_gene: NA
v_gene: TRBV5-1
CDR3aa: CASSLQDSSTDTQYF
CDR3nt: TGCGCCAGCAGCCTCCAGGACAGCAGCACAGATACGCAGTATTTT

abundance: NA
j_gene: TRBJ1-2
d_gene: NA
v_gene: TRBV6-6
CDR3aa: CASSRRTDTVYGYTF
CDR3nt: TGTGCCAGCAGCCGTCGGACAGATACCGTTTATGGCTACACCTTC

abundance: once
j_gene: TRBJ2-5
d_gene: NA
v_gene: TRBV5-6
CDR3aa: CASSLDVNQETQYF
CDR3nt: TGTGCCAGCAGCTTGGACGTCAACCAAGAGACCCAGTACTTC

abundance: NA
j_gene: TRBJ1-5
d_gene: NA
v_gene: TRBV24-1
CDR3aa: CATSDLQSRLSNQPQHF
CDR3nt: TGTGCCACCAGTGATTTGCAGAGTCGGCTAAGCAATCAGCCCCAGCATTTT

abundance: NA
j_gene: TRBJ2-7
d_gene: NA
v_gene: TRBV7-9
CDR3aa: CASSLIGGLEQYF
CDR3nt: TGTGCCAGCAGCTTAATAGGGGGGCTTGAGCAGTACTTC

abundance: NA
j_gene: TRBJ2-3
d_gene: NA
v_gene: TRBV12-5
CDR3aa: CASGFPNTDTQYF
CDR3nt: TGTGCTAGTGGTTTCCCGAACACAGATACGCAGTATTTT

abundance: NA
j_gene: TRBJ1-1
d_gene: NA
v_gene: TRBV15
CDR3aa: CATSLDKNTEAFF
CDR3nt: TGTGCCACCAGCCTGGACAAGAACACTGAAGCTTTCTTT

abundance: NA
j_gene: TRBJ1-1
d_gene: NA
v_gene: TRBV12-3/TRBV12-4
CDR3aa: CASREQGNTEAFF
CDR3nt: TGTGCCAGCAGGGAACAGGGAAACACTGAAGCTTTCTTT

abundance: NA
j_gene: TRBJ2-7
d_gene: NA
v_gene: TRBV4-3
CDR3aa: CASSQGQRDEQYF
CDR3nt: TGCGCCAGCAGCCAAGGGCAGAGAGACGAGCAGTACTTC

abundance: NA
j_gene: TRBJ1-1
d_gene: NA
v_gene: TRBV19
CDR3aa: CASSMRTEAFF
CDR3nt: TGTGCCAGTAGTATGAGGACCGAAGCTTTCTTT

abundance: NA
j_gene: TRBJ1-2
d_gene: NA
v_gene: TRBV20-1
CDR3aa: CSASYMGGYTF
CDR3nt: TGCAGTGCGAGTTACATGGGTGGCTACACCTTC

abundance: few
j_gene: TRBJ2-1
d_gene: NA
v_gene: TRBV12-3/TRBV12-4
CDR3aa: CASRDRPGFEQFF
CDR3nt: TGTGCCAGCAGGGACCGCCCTGGCTTTGAGCAGTTCTTC

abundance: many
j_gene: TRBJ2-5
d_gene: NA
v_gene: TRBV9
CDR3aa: CASSPHGYQETQYF
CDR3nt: TGTGCCAGCAGCCCTCACGGGTACCAAGAGACCCAGTACTTC

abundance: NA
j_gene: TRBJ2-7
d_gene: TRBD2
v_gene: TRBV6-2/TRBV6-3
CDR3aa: CASSPSGLAGTYEQYF
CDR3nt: TGTGCCAGCAGCCCGTCAGGTCTAGCGGGGACTTACGAGCAGTACTTC

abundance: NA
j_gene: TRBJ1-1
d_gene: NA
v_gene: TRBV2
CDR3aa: CASRADTEAFF
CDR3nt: TGTGCCAGCAGAGCTGACACTGAAGCTTTCTTT

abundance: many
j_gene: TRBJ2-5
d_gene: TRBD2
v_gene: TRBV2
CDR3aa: CASSFGLAGPETQYF
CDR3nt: TGTGCCAGCTCCTTCGGACTAGCGGGTCCAGAGACCCAGTACTTC

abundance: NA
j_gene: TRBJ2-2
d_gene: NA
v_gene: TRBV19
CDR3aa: CASSPTGANTGELFF
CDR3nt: TGTGCCAGTAGCCCGACGGGAGCGAACACCGGGGAGCTGTTTTTT

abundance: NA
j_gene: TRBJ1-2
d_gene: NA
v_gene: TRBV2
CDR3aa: CASSEVGGARDSGYTF
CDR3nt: TGTGCCAGCAGTGAAGTGGGGGGGGCCCGCGATTCAGGCTACACCTTC

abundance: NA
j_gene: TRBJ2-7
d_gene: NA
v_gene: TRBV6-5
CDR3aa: CASRWGETGSYEQYF
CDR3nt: TGTGCCAGCAGATGGGGGGAGACAGGTTCCTACGAGCAGTACTTC

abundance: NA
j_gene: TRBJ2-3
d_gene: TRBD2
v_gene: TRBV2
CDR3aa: CASGLAGTDTQYF
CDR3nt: TGTGCCAGCGGACTAGCGGGTACAGATACGCAGTATTTT

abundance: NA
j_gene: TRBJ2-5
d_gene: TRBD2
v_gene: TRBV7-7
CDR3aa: CASSTGTSGQETQYF
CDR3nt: TGTGCTAGCAGCACCGGGACTAGCGGCCAAGAGACCCAGTACTTC

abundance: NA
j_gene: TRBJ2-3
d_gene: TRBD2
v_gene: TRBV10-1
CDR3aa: CASSAGLAGAQYF
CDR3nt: TGCGCCAGCAGCGCTGGACTAGCGGGAGCGCAGTATTTT

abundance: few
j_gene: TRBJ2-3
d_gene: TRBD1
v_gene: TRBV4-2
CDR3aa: CASSRQGAADTQYF
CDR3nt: TGTGCCAGCAGCCGACAGGGTGCGGCAGATACGCAGTATTTT

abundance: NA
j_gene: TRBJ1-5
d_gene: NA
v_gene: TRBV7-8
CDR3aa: CASSHRGTNQPQHF
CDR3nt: TGTGCCAGCAGCCATCGAGGGACGAATCAGCCCCAGCATTTT

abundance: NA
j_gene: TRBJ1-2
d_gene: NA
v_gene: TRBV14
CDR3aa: CASSQQGGGYGYTF
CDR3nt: TGTGCCAGCAGCCAGCAAGGGGGAGGGTATGGCTACACCTTC

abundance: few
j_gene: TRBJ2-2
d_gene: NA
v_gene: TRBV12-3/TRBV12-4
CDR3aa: CASSQKSNGELFF
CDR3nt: TGTGCCAGCAGCCAAAAGTCGAACGGGGAGCTGTTTTTT

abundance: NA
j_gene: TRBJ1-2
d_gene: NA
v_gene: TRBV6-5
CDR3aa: CASRPTANYGYTF
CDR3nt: TGTGCCAGCAGACCGACCGCCAACTATGGCTACACCTTC

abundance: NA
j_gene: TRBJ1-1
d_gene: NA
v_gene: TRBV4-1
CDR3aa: CASSPPGVRAEAFF
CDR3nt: TGCGCCAGCAGCCCTCCCGGGGTCCGCGCTGAAGCTTTCTTT

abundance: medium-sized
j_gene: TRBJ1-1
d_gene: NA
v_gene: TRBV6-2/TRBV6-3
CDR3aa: CASSPGLEAFF
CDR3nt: TGTGCCAGCAGCCCGGGACTCGAAGCTTTCTTT

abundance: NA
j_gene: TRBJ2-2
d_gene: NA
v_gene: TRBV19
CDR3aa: CASSIPGPGGELFF
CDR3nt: TGTGCCAGTAGTATACCCGGACCTGGCGGGGAGCTGTTTTTT